This T cell receptor (beta chain) emerged from a study of CD8 T cells in Susac syndrome. Looking at the study overall: Intravenous immunoglobulin alone or corticosteroids were being given to patients with Susac syndrome at blood draw, unless they were therapy-naive.

The CDR3 contains 16 residues. V was trimmed by 1 base and J by 5 bases, leaving 14 bases between them. Germline lookup yields CDR1 SGHTA and CDR2 FQGNSA. Reverse transcription of roughly 0.45 to 1 ug RNA was performed with random hexamers. Multiplex immunoSEQ PCR targeted 54 Vbeta and 13 Jbeta TCR beta segments. A single record per CDR3 protein comes from TCRdb applying MiXCR to the immunoSEQ multiplex PCR reads. Of tens of thousands of distinct CDR3 sequences in the sample, 93% are singletons; the top ten hold around 0.15%. This chain joins TRBV7-2 and TRBJ1-4; D might be TRBD1 (5 bases). This TCR was recovered from a human donor with Susac syndrome. Sequenced: CD4+ T cells from PBMCs. The CDR3 reads CASSLDRAEGNEKLFF. The CDR3 DNA reads TGTGCCAGCAGCTTAGATAGAGCTGAGGGGAATGAAAAACTGTTTTTT.